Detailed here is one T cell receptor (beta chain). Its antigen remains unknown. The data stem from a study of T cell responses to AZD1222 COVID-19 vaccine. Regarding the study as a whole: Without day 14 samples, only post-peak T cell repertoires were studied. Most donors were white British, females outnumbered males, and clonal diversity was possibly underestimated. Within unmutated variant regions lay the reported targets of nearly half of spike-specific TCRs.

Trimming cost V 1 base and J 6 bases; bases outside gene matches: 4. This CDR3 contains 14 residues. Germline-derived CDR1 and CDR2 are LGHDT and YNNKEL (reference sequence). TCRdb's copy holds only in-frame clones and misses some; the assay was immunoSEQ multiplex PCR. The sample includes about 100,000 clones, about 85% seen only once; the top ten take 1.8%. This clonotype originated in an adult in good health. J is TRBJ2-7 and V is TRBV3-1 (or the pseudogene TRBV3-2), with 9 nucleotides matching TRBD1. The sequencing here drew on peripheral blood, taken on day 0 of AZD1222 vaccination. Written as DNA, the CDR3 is TGTGCCAGCAGCCAAGCACAGGGGGCGGGCGAGCAGTACTTC. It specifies CASSQAQGAGEQYF.